Below, 12 T cell receptor beta chains from the same sample are listed, as sequenced in a study of blood T cell repertoires in COVID-19. Repertoires were generated with immunoSEQ multiplex PCR, while TCRdb's copy carries only in-frame clones and drops some. The table lists over 250,000 clones, 85% of them singletons. The sequenced sample consisted of peripheral blood. These receptors came from a human donor in a cohort sampled during active COVID-19.

For the CDR3, the DNA is TGTGCCAGCAGTTACGAGTTCCGCGGGGGGGAGCTGTTTTTT. Its translation is CASSYEFRGGELFF. The gene calls are TRBV6-5 and TRBJ2-2; a possible D gene is TRBD2 (5 bases). Germline V gene lookup returns CDR1 MNHEY and CDR2 SVGAGI. Between the trimmed V and J ends, which lost 2 bases and 8 bases, there was a span of 12 bases. CDR3 size: 14 residues.

The CDR3 coding sequence is TGTGCCAGTAGTACCGGGTTTCCCTACGAGCAGTACTTC. It codes for CASSTGFPYEQYF. The J gene is TRBJ2-7, the V gene TRBV19; unclear D gene. There are 13 residues in the CDR3. Germline V gives CDR1 LNHDA, CDR2 SQIVND (reference sequence). Trimming left V 4 bases short and J 2 bases short, with 9 bases between. The full variable domain, completed using reference TRBV19 and TRBJ2-7, is DGGITQSPKYLFRKEGQNVTLSCEQNLNHDAMYWYRQDPGQGLRLIYYSQIVNDFQKGDIAEGYSVSREKKESFPLTVTSAQKNPTAFYLCASSTGFPYEQYFGPGTRLTVT.

The chain has TRBV7-9 and TRBJ2-7, with 9 positions matching TRBD1. The CDR3 runs to 16 residues. Per germline, CDR1 SEHNR and CDR2 FQNEAQ (reference sequence). The ends lost 2 bases at V and 3 bases at J; junction bases unmatched: 8. The CDR3 sequence: CASSLNTGGQGYEQYF. CDR3 nucleotide sequence: TGTGCCAGCAGCTTAAACACTGGGGGACAGGGCTACGAGCAGTACTTC.

V and J are TRBV30 and TRBJ1-6; 10 bases are a match to TRBD1. The germline V gene encodes CDR1 GTSNPN and CDR2 SVGIG (reference sequence). The CDR3 is 14 amino acids. The trim removed 4 bases at V and 8 bases at J, leaving 5 bases unmatched. CDR3 protein: CAWTAGQGHSPLHF. In nucleotides, the CDR3 is TGTGCCTGGACGGCGGGACAGGGGCATTCACCCCTCCACTTT.

This chain's CDR3 is CASRQGGLADNEQFF. The CDR3 DNA sequence: TGTGCCAGCAGACAAGGTGGGCTAGCCGACAATGAGCAGTTCTTC. This sequence joins TRBV6-6 and TRBJ2-1, with D tentatively TRBD2 (5 bases). CDR3 length: 15 residues. Trimming cost V 6 bases and J 5 bases, with 17 bases left between them. Germline CDR1 is MNHNY and CDR2 is SVGAGI (reference sequence).

The chain recombines TRBV7-2 with TRBJ2-1; TRBD2 matches at 8 bases. CDR1 and CDR2 (germline): SGHTA, FQGNSA. The junction had 5 bases not matched to a gene; V was cut back by 5 bases and J by 2 bases. The CDR3 sequence is 15 residues long. CDR3 amino acids: CASSQSGGTYNEQFF. CDR3 sequence (DNA): TGTGCCAGCAGCCAAAGCGGGGGAACCTACAATGAGCAGTTCTTC.

V is TRBV5-4 and J is TRBJ2-3, with 8 bases aligning to TRBD2. The germline V gene has CDR1 SGHNT and CDR2 YYREEE (reference sequence). The trim removed 0 bases at V and 4 bases at J, leaving 10 bases unmatched. This CDR3 region has 17 residues. The chain's CDR3 is CASSLEPLAGGADTQYF. The CDR3, as DNA: TGTGCCAGCAGCTTGGAACCGCTAGCGGGCGGGGCAGATACGCAGTATTTT.

This chain uses TRBV30 with TRBJ2-7, with D unclear. CDR1 and CDR2 from the germline V gene are GTSNPN and SVGIG (reference sequence). Trimming left V 0 bases short and J 7 bases short, with 25 bases between. The CDR3 extends over 17 amino acids. CDR3 coding DNA: TGTGCCTGGAGTGTACTTACCCCCCACGGAGTTCAAAGGGAGCAGTACTTC. Its protein is CAWSVLTPHGVQREQYF.

The CDR3 is CASSLEWAGISSGANVLTF. As DNA, the CDR3 is TGTGCCAGCAGCTTAGAGTGGGCGGGGATTAGCTCTGGGGCCAACGTCCTGACTTTC. V is TRBV11-2 and J is TRBJ2-6; maybe TRBD2 (6 bases). The CDR3 is made up of 19 amino acids. Germline values: CDR1 SGHAT, CDR2 FQNNGV. With 0 bases removed from V and 0 bases from J, the gap between germline ends came to 15 bases.

The chain uses TRBV19 and TRBJ2-5; D gene unclear. Trimming removed 2 bases from V and 0 bases from J, with 10 bases in between. Germline loops: CDR1 LNHDA, CDR2 SQIVND (reference sequence). The CDR3 length is 15 residues. This CDR3 reads CASSINPGNQETQYF. As DNA, the CDR3 is TGTGCCAGTAGTATAAACCCAGGCAACCAAGAGACCCAGTACTTC. The full variable domain, with the rest looked up from reference TRBV19 and TRBJ2-5, is DGGITQSPKYLFRKEGQNVTLSCEQNLNHDAMYWYRQDPGQGLRLIYYSQIVNDFQKGDIAEGYSVSREKKESFPLTVTSAQKNPTAFYLCASSINPGNQETQYFGPGTRLLVL.

In its sample, this clone was seen a few times. CDR3 bases: TGTGCCTGGAGTGTCAGGTCTAGCTGGGGAGAGACCCAGTACTTC. Its protein product is CAWSVRSSWGETQYF. The rearrangement joins TRBV30 to TRBJ2-5; D is perhaps TRBD2 (5 bases). V gave up 0 bases and J gave up 4 bases, with 15 bases separating them. CDR3 length: 15 residues. Per germline, CDR1 GTSNPN and CDR2 SVGIG (reference sequence).

V is TRBV29-1 and J is TRBJ1-1; 11 bases are shared with TRBD1. Unmatched junction bases numbered 1, after V lost 7 bases and J lost 3 bases. Per germline, CDR1 SQVTM and CDR2 ANQGSEA. The CDR3 is made up of 12 amino acids. CDR3 nucleotide sequence: TGCAGCGGGGGACAGGGGGACACTGAAGCTTTCTTT. Its protein product is CSGGQGDTEAFF.